This T cell receptor (beta chain) came from a study of blood T cell repertoires in COVID-19. The wider study: Material from acute and convalescent COVID-19 was sourced from the United States, Italy and Spain. The analysed material was cDNA or gDNA that came from T cells, B-cell-depleted T cells, or PBMCs.

TCRdb's table, derived via immunoSEQ multiplex PCR, lists solely in-frame clones and lacks some. The table shows about 320,000 clones, with more than 70% occurring only once. Germline loops: CDR1 MDHEN, CDR2 SYDVKM. The CDR3 runs to 15 residues. V shed 2 bases and J 4 bases; nucleotides not matched to a gene: 6. Sequenced material: peripheral blood. This TCR came from a woman aged 25 to 39 with COVID-19, enrolled during active disease. This chain links TRBV28 with TRBJ1-2, with 8 nucleotides matching TRBD1. The CDR3 region has the DNA TGTGCCAGCAGTTTACAACAGGGGGATATCTATGGCTACACCTTC. It encodes CASSLQQGDIYGYTF.